This T cell receptor (beta chain) appears in the sequencing data of a study of T cell repertoires in cytomegalovirus infection. Overall study: It can be stated that public TCR beta signatures indicated CMV infection as well as a matching HLA type.

V was trimmed by 5 bases and J by 5 bases, leaving 15 bases between them. CDR1 and CDR2 (germline): PRHDT, FYEKMQ (reference sequence). The CDR3 spans 14 residues. This clonotype has a handful of counts. TCRdb reprocessed the reads via MiXCR and lists one record per CDR3 protein. The repertoire holds about 300,000 distinct CDR3 sequences, around 9.6% seen once, with less than 3% in the top ten. The sequence came from a human donor in good health (CMV status not recorded). Some clones in this sample may be carry-over from other donors' samples. The specimen sequenced was PBMCs. J is TRBJ1-1 and V is TRBV13; D is perhaps TRBD1 (5 bases). Here the CDR3 reads CASSLAGPRTEAFF. In nucleotides, the CDR3 is TGTGCCAGCAGCCTGGCGGGACCGAGGACTGAAGCTTTCTTT.